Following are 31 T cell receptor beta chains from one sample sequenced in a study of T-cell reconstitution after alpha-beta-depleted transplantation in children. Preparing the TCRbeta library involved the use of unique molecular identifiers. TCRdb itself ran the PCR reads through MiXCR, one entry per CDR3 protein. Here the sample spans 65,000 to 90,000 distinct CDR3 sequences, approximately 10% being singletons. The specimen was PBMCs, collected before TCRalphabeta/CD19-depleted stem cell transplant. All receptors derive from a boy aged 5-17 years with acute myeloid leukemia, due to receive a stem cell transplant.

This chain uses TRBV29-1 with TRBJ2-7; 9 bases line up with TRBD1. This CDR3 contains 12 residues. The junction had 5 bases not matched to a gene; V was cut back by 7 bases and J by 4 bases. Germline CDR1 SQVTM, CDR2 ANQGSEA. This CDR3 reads CSGGQGGYEQYF. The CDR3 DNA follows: TGCAGCGGGGGACAGGGAGGTTACGAGCAGTACTTC.

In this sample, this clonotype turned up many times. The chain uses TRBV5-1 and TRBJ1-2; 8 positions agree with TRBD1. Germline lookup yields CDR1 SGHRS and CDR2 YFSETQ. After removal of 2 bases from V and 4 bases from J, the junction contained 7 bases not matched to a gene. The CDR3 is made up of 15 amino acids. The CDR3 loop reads CASSFNGDRSYGYTF. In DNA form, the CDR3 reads TGCGCCAGCAGCTTCAATGGGGACAGGAGCTATGGCTACACCTTC.

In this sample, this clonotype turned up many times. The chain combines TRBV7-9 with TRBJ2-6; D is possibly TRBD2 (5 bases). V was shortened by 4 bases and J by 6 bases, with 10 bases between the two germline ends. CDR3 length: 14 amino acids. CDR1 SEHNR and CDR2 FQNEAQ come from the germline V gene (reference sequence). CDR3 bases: TGTGCCAGCAGCTCCCTCGGGAAGGCCAACGTCCTGACTTTC. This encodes CASSSLGKANVLTF.

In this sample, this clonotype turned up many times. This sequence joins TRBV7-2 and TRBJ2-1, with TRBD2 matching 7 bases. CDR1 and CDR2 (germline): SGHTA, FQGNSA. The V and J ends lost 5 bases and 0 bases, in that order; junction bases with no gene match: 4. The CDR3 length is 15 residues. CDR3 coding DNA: TGTGCCAGCAGCCCTAGCGGAACCTCCTACAATGAGCAGTTCTTC. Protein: CASSPSGTSYNEQFF.

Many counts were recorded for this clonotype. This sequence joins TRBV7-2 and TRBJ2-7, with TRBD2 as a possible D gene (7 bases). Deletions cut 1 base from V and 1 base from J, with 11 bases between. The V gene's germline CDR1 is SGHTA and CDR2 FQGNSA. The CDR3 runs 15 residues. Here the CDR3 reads CASSLGGGSSYEQYV. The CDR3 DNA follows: TGTGCCAGCAGCTTAGGGGGGGGCAGTTCCTACGAGCAGTACGTC.

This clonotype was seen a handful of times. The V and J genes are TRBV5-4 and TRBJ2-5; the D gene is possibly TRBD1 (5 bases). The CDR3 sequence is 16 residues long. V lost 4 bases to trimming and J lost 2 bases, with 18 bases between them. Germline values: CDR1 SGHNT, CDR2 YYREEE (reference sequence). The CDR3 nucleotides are TGTGCCAGCAGCCCCCTAAGGGGTTGGGATCAAGAGACCCAGTACTTC. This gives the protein CASSPLRGWDQETQYF.

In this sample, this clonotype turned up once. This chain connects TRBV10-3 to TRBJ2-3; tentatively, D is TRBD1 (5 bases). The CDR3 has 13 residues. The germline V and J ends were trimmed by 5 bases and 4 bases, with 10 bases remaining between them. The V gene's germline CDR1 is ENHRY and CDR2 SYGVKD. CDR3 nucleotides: TGTGCCATCAGTCTACAGGATTCAGATACGCAGTATTTT. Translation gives CAISLQDSDTQYF.

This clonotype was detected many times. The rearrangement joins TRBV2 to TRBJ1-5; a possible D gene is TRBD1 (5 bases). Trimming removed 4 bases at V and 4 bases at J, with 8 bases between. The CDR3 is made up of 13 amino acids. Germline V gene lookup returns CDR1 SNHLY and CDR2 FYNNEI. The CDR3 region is CASSGDGNQPQHF. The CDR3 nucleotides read TGTGCCAGCAGTGGGGACGGGAATCAGCCCCAGCATTTT.

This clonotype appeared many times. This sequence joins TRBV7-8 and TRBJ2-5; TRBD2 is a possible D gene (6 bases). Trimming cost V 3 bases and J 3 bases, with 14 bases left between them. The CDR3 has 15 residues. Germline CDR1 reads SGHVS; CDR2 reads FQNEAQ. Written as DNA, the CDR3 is TGTGCCAGCAGCTTCCTCCGGGACTCTAAAGAGACCCAGTACTTC. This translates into CASSFLRDSKETQYF.

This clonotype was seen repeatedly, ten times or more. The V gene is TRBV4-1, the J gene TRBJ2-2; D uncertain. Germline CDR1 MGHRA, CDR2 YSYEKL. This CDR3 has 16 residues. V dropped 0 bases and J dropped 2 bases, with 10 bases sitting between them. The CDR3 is CASSQEWQTNTGELFF. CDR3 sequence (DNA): TGCGCCAGCAGCCAAGAATGGCAGACTAACACCGGGGAGCTGTTTTTT.

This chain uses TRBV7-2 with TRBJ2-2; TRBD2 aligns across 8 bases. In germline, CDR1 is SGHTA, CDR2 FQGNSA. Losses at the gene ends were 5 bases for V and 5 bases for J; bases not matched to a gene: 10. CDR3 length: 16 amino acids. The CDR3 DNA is TGTGCCAGCAGCCCCCGACTAGCGAGAGGAACCGGGGAGCTGTTTTTT. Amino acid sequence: CASSPRLARGTGELFF.

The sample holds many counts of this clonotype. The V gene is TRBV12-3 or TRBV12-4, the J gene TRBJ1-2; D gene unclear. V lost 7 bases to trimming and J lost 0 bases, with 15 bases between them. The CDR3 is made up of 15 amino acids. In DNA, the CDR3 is TGTGCCAGCAACGAGAAGGGAGCGGCTAACTATGGCTACACCTTC. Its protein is CASNEKGAANYGYTF.

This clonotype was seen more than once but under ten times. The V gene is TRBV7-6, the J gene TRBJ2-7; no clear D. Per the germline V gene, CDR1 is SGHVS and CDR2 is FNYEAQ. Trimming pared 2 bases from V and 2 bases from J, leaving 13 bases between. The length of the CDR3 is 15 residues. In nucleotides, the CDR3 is TGTGCCAGCAGCTTATTGACCGGGCCAACCTACGAGCAGTACTTC. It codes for CASSLLTGPTYEQYF.

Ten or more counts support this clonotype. The CDR3 DNA is TGTGCCAGCAGCCCCACAGGGGGTGTATACGAGCAGTACTTC. Its protein is CASSPTGGVYEQYF. The chain has TRBV7-3 and TRBJ2-7; 8 bases are shared with TRBD1. Germline CDR1 and CDR2: SGHTA and FQGTGA. Unmatched junction bases numbered 7, after V lost 5 bases and J lost 4 bases. CDR3 length: 14 residues.

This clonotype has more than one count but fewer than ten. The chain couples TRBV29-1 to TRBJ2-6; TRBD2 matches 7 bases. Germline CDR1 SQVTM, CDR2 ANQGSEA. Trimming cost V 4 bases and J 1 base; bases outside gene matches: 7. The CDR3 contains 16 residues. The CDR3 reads CSVVGRGLSGANVLTF. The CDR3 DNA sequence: TGCAGCGTTGTAGGGAGGGGACTTTCTGGGGCCAACGTCCTGACTTTC. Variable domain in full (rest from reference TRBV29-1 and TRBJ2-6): SAVISQKPSRDICQRGTSLTIQCQVDSQVTMMFWYRQQPGQSLTLIATANQGSEATYESGFVIDKFPISRPNLTFSTLTVSNMSPEDSSIYLCSVVGRGLSGANVLTFGAGSRLTVL.

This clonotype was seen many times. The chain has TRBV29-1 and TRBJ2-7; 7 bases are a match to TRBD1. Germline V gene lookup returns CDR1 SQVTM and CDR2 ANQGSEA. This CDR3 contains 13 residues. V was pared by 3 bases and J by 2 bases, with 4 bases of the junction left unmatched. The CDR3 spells CSVEGQRAYEQYV. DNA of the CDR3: TGCAGCGTTGAGGGACAGAGGGCCTACGAGCAGTACGTC.

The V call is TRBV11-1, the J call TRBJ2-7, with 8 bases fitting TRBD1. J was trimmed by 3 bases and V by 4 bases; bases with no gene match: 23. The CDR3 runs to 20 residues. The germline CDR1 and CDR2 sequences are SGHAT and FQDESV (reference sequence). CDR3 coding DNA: TGTGCCAGCAGCTCACAGGGTTTTTCGGGTCCGGGACAGGAGATCTACGAGCAGTACTTC. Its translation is CASSSQGFSGPGQEIYEQYF.

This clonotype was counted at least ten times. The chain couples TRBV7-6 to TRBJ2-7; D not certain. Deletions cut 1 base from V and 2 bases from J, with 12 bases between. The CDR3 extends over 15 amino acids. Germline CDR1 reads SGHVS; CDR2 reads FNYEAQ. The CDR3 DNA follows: TGTGCCAGCAGCTTAGGGCTGGGCGGAACCTACGAGCAGTACGTC. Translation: CASSLGLGGTYEQYV.

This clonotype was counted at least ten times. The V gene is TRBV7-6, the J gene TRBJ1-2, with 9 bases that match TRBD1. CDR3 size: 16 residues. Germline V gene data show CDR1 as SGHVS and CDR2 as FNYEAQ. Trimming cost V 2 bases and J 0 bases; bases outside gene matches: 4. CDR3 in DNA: TGTGCCAGCAGCTTAACAGGGGGCCCCTCTAACTATGGCTACACCTTC. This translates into CASSLTGGPSNYGYTF.

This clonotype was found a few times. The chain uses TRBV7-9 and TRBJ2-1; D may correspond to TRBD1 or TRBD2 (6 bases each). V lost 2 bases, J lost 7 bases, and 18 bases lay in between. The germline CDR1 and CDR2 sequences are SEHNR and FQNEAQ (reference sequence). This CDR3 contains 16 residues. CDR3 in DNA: TGTGCCAGCAGCTTAATAGGGGGAGGCCGGGGGAATGAGCAGTTCTTC. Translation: CASSLIGGGRGNEQFF.

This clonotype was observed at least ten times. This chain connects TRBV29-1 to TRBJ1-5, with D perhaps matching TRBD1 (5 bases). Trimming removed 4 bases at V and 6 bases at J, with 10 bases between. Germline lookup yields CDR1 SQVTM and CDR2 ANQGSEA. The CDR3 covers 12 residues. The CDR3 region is CSVVGVGQPQHF. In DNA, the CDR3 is TGCAGCGTTGTAGGGGTTGGTCAGCCCCAGCATTTT.

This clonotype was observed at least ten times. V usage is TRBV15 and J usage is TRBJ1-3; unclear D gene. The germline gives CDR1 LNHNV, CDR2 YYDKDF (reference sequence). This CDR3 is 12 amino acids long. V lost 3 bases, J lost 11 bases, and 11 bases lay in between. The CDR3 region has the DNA TGTGCCACCAGCAGGGAACTAGGAGCCATATATTTT. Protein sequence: CATSRELGAIYF.

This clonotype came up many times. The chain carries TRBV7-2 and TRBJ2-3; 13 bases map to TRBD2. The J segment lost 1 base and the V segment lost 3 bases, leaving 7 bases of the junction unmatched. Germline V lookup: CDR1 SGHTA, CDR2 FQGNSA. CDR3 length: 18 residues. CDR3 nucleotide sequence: TGTGCCAGCAGCTTCCGGACTAGCGGGAGCCCTCGCACAGATACGCAGTATTTT. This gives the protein CASSFRTSGSPRTDTQYF.

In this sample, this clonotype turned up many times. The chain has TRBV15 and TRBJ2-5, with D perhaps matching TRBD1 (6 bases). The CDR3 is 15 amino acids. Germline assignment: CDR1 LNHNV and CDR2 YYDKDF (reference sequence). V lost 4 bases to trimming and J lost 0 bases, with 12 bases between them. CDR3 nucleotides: TGTGCCACCAGCAAGGGGACAAATTACCAAGAGACCCAGTACTTC. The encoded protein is CATSKGTNYQETQYF.

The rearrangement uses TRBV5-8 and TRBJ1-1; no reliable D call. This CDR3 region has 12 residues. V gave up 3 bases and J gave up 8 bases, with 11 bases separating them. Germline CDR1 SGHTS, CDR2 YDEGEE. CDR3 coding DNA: TGTGCCAGCAGCTGGTGGTCAGAGGAAGCTTTCTTT. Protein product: CASSWWSEEAFF. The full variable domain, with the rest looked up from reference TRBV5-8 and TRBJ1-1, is EAGVTQSPTHLIKTRGQQATLRCSPISGHTSVYWYQQALGLGLQFLLWYDEGEERNRGNFPPRFSGRQFPNYSSELNVNALELEDSALYLCASSWWSEEAFFGQGTRLTVV.

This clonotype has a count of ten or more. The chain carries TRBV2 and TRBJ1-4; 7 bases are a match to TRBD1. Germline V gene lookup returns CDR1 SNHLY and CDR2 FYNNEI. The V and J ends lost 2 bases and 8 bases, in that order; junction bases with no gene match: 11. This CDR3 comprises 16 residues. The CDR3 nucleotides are TGTGCCAGCAGTGAACGTGGCAGGGGGTCCGGGGAAAAACTGTTTTTT. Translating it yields CASSERGRGSGEKLFF.

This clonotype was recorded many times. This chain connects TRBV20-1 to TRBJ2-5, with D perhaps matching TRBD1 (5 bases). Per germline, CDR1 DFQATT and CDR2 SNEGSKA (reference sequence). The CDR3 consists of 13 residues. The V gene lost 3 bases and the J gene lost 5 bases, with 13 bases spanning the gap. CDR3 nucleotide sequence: TGCAGTGCTAGGGGGCTGAATTTGGAGACCCAGTACTTC. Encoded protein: CSARGLNLETQYF.

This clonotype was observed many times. CDR3 bases: TGCGCCAGCAGCCTGGGACAGGGAAGCTCCTACGAGCAGTACTTC. It codes for CASSLGQGSSYEQYF. V usage is TRBV4-3 and J usage is TRBJ2-7; 9 bases fit TRBD1. The CDR3 consists of 15 residues. J lost 0 bases, V lost 4 bases, and 4 bases had no gene match. Germline V gene data show CDR1 as LGHNA and CDR2 as YSLEER.

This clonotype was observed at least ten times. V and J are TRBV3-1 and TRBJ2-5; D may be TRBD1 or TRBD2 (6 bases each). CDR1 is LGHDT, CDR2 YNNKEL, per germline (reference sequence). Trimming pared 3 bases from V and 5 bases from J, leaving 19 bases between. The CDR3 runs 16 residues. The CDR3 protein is CASSHPTRGLGETQYF. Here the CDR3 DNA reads TGTGCCAGCAGCCACCCTACACGGGGGCTAGGGGAGACCCAGTACTTC.

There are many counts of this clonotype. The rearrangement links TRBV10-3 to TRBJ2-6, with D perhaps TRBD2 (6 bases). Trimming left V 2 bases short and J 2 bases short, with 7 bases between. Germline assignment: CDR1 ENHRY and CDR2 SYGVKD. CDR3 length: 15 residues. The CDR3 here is CAISEREAGANVLTF. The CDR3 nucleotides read TGTGCCATCAGTGAGAGGGAGGCTGGGGCCAACGTCCTGACTTTC.

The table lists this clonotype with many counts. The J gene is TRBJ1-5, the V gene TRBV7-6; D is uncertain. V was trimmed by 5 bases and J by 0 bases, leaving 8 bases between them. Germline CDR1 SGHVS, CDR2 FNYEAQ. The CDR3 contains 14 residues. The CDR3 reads CASSRSNSNQPQHF. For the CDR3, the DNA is TGTGCCAGCAGCCGGAGCAATAGCAATCAGCCCCAGCATTTT.